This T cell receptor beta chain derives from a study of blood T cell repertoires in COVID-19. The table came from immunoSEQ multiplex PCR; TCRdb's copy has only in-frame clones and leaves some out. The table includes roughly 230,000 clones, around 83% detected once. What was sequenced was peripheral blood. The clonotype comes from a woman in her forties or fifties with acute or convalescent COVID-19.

In DNA, the CDR3 is TGTGCCAGCAGGGCTCGTGGTGGCACAGATACGCAGTATTTT. Encoded protein: CASRARGGTDTQYF. The chain recombines TRBV3-1 (or the pseudogene TRBV3-2) with TRBJ2-3; D is ambiguous. The V end was cut by 6 bases, the J end by 1 base, with 11 bases between. The CDR3 is 14 amino acids. CDR1 and CDR2 (germline): LGHDT, YNNKEL (reference sequence).